This T cell receptor (beta chain) was identified during a study of patients and donors after allogeneic stem cell transplantation. TCRdb independently ran MiXCR on the RT-PCR reads; one entry per CDR3 protein. The profile shows roughly 30,000 distinct CDR3 sequences, 6.5% to 7% of them singletons. The ends were cut back, 6 bases at V and 5 bases at J, with 13 bases in the middle. The CDR3 extends over 14 amino acids. The germline CDR1 and CDR2 sequences are SEHNR and FQNEAQ (reference sequence). A few counts support this clonotype. The source material was blood, either unsorted or a sorted T cell fraction (not recorded which). This sequence originates from a human donor who was either an allogeneic HSCT recipient or a stem cell or donor lymphocyte infusion donor (not recorded which). It is not recorded whose cells these are; they may come from a transplant donor. The chain recombines TRBV7-9 with TRBJ2-2, with D possibly matching TRBD2 (6 bases). The CDR3, as DNA: TGTGCCAGCAGGCCGGAGGGCCGGACCGGGGAGCTGTTTTTT. Protein sequence: CASRPEGRTGELFF.